The clone carrying this T cell receptor beta chain has a count of ten or more. The target antigen is unknown. RNA transcripts yielded amplified TCR beta CDR3 regions. Amplification began with first-round RT-PCR using HTBI primers, then second-round multiplex PCR was performed. TCRdb ran MiXCR on the multiplex PCR reads and lists one entry per CDR3 protein. The profile shows under 800,000 distinct CDR3 sequences, about a fifth of them singletons. The sample originates from a study of Graves' ophthalmopathy and Graves' hyperthyroidism. The CDR3 length is 16 residues. From germline, CDR1 is DFQATT and CDR2 SNEGSKA (reference sequence). V shed 4 bases and J shed 0 bases, with 18 bases lying between them. Aged 18 to 65, the patients with hyperthyroidism had under 2 months' duration and were newly diagnosed. The evidence that diagnosis relied on was clinical symptoms, serum thyroxine, TRAb, thyroid ultrasound and orbital computed tomography.

Study-level points and caveats: With less than 90% sensitivity and over 65% specificity, a 13-signature model separated ophthalmopathy from stable hyperthyroidism. Most expanded clonotypes in thyroid above 0.001 frequency also showed up in blood.

The TCR was taken from a woman aged 18-29 years with stable Graves' hyperthyroidism. Some clones in this sample may be carry-over from other donors' samples. V gene TRBV20-1 combines with J gene TRBJ1-1; maybe TRBD1 (6 bases). Sample: peripheral blood. This CDR3 reads CSAKGGAGRLNTEAFF. Here the CDR3 DNA reads TGCAGTGCTAAAGGGGGGGCGGGGCGGCTGAACACTGAAGCTTTCTTT.